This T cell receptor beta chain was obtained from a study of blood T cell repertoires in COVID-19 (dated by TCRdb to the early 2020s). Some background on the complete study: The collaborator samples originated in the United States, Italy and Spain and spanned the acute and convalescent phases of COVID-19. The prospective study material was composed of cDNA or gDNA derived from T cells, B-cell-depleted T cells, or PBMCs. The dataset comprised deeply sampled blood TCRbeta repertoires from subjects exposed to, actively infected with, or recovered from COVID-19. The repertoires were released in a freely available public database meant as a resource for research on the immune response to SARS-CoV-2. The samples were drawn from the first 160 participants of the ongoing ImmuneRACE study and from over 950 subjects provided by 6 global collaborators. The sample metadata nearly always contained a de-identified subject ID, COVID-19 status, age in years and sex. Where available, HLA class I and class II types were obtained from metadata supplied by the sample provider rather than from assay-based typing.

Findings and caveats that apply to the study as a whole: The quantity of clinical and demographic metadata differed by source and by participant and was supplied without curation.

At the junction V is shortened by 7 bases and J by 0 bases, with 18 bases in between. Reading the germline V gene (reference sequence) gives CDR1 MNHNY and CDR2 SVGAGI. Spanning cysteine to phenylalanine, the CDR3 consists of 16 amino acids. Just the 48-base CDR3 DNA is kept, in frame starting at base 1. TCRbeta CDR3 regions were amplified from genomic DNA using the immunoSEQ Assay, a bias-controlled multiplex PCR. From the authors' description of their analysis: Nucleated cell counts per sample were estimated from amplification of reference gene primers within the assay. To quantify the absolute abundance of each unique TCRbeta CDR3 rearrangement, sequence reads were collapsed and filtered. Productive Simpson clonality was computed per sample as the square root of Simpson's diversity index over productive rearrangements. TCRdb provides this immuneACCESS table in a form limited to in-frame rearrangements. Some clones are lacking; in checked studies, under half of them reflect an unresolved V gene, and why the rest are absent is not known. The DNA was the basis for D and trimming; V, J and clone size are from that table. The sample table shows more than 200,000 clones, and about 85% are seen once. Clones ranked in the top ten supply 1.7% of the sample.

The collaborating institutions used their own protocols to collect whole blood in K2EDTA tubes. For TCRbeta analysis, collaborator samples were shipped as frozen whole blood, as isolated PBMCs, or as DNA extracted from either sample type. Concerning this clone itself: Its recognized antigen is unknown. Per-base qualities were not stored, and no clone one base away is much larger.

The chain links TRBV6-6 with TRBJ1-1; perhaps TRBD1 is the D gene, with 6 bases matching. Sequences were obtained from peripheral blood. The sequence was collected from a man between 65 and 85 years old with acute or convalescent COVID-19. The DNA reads TGTGCCAGCATTTCGGTACCGACAGGAATGAACACTGAAGCTTTCTTT. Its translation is CASISVPTGMNTEAFF.